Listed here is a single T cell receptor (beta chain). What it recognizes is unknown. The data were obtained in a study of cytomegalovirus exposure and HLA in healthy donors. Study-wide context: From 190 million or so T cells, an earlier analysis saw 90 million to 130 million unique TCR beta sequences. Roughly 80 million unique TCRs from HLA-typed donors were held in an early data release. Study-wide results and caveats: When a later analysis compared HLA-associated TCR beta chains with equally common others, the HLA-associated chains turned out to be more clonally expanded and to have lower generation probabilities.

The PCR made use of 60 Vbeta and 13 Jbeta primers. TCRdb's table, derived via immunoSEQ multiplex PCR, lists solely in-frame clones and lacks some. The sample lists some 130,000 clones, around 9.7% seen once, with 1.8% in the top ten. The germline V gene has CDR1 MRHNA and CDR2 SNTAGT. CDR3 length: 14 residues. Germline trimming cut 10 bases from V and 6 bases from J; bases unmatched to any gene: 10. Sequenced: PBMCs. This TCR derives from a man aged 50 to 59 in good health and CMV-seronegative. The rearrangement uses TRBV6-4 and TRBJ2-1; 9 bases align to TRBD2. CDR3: CATSVAGEGNEQFF. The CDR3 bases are TGTGCCACCAGCGTAGCGGGAGAAGGCAATGAGCAGTTCTTC.